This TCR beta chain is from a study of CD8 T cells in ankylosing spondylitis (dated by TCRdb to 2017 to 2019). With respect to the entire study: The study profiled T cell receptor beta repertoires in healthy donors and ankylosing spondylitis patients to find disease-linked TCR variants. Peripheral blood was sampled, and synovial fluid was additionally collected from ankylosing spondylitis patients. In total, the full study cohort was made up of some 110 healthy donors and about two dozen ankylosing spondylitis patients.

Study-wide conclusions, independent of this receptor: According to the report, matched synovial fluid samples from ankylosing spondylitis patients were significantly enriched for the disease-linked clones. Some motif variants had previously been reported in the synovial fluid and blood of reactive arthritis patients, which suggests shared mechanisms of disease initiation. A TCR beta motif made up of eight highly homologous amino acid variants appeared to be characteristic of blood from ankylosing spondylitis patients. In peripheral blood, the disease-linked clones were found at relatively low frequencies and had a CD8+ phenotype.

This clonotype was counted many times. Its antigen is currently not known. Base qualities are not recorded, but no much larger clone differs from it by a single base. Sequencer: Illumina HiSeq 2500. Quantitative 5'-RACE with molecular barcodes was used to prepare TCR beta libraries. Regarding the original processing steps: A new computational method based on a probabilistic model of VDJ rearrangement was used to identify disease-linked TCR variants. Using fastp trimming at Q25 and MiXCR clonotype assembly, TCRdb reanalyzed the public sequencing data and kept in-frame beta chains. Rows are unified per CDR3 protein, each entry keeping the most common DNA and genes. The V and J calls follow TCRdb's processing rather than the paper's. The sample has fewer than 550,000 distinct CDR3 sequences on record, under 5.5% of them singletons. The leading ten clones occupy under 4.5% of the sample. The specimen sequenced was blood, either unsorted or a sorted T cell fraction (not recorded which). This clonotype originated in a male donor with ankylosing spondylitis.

The CDR3 sequence is CATIQRGGSQTDTF. In nucleotides, the sequence is TGTGCCACCATACAACGGGGAGGGTCCCAGACGGACACCTTC. The chain was built from TRBV5-6 and TRBJ1-2, with no confidently assigned D gene. For CDR1 and CDR2, the germline V gene lists SGHDT and YYEEEE. Trimming at the junction amounts to 9 bases on V and 12 bases on J, and the germline ends lie 27 bases apart. The CDR3, from cysteine to phenylalanine, totals 14 residues. Just the 42-base CDR3 DNA is kept, in frame starting at base 1.